The 28 T cell receptor beta chains reported below all come from one sample, sequenced in a study of graft-versus-host responses after intestinal transplantation. Here immunoSEQ multiplex PCR was the method, and the copy in TCRdb shows in-frame clones only, minus some. Of under 45,000 clones in the sample, roughly nine tenths were seen once. The material was PBMCs, obtained 260 to 270 days after transplant. The source is a human patient who received an intestinal transplant, so some T cells may come from the graft donor.

This chain links TRBV15 with TRBJ1-1; D gene uncertain. Germline V lookup: CDR1 LNHNV, CDR2 YYDKDF (reference sequence). This CDR3 spans 16 amino acids. Trimming left V 3 bases short and J 0 bases short, with 14 bases between. The CDR3 DNA reads TGTGCCACCAGCAGCCGAACCTGGACGGTGAACACTGAAGCTTTCTTT. This gives the protein CATSSRTWTVNTEAFF.

The rearrangement uses TRBV11-3 and TRBJ2-5, with D unclear. The V and J ends lost 2 bases and 1 base respectively, with 8 bases between them. The CDR3 extends over 14 amino acids. Germline V CDR1 and CDR2: SGHNT, YENEEA. CDR3: CASSLRRIQETQYF. The CDR3, as DNA: TGTGCCAGCAGCTTAAGACGGATCCAAGAGACCCAGTACTTC.

This clone was recorded once. The chain is built from TRBV6-5 and TRBJ1-2; TRBD1 might be the D (5 bases). Trimming stripped 7 bases from V and 6 bases from J, with 9 bases between. Germline CDR1 MNHEY, CDR2 SVGAGI. The CDR3 contains 11 residues. The CDR3 bases are TGTGCCAGCATGTCGGGGGATGGCTACACCTTC. Translated: CASMSGDGYTF.

This chain links TRBV5-1 with TRBJ2-7; 7 bases map to TRBD1. Germline CDR1 SGHRS, CDR2 YFSETQ. This CDR3 spans 13 amino acids. Losses at the gene ends were 4 bases for V and 5 bases for J; bases not matched to a gene: 6. In DNA, the CDR3 is TGCGCCAGCAGCCTACAGGGGCTGAACGAGCAGTACTTC. It encodes CASSLQGLNEQYF.

In DNA form, the CDR3 reads TGTGCCAGCAGCCAAGAAGGGGCACTCGATACGCAGTATTTT. Protein product: CASSQEGALDTQYF. The genes are TRBV14 and TRBJ2-3; tentative D call: TRBD1 (5 bases). Trimming removed 0 bases from V and 6 bases from J, with 10 bases in between. Germline V gene lookup returns CDR1 SGHDN and CDR2 FVKESK. This CDR3 is 14 amino acids long.

V is TRBV5-4 and J is TRBJ2-7; tentatively, D is TRBD1 or TRBD2 (6 bases each). CDR3 length: 14 amino acids. V lost 2 bases and J lost 0, with 9 bases in between. Germline CDR1 is SGHNT and CDR2 is YYREEE (reference sequence). The CDR3 DNA is TGTGCCAGCAGCTTAGGGGGGTACTCCTACGAGCAGTACTTC. Protein product: CASSLGGYSYEQYF.

The sample holds a few counts of this clone. The CDR3 DNA reads TGTGCCAGCAGCCAAGTTCGGGACGGACTCACCGGGGAGCTGTTTTTT. As protein: CASSQVRDGLTGELFF. This chain uses TRBV4-2 with TRBJ2-2, with D perhaps TRBD1 or TRBD2 (5 bases each). Germline CDR1 reads LGHNA; CDR2 reads YNFKEQ. The CDR3 runs 16 residues. V was clipped by 1 base and J by 4 bases, with 13 bases between them.

This clone has just a few counts. J is TRBJ2-7 and V is TRBV10-3; 8 bases line up with TRBD1. The V gene end was trimmed by 6 bases and the J gene end by 4 bases; junction bases not matched to a gene: 8. Per the germline V gene, CDR1 is ENHRY and CDR2 is SYGVKD. The CDR3 has 14 amino acids. CDR3 sequence: CAIRRAQGAYEQYF. The CDR3 DNA sequence: TGTGCCATCAGGCGGGCTCAGGGGGCTTACGAGCAGTACTTC.

The chain carries TRBV5-1 and TRBJ2-3; no clear D. V was clipped by 0 bases and J by 2 bases, with 7 bases between them. Germline loops: CDR1 SGHRS, CDR2 YFSETQ. The CDR3 length is 14 residues. The CDR3 spells CASSLVDNTDTQYF. DNA of the CDR3: TGCGCCAGCAGCTTGGTAGACAACACAGATACGCAGTATTTT.

The rearrangement joins TRBV4-1 to TRBJ1-5; D might be TRBD1 (5 bases). With 1 base removed from V and 9 bases from J, the gap between germline ends came to 22 bases. Germline V gives CDR1 MGHRA, CDR2 YSYEKL. The CDR3 spans 17 residues. CDR3 coding DNA: TGCGCCAGCAGCCAAGTCGGTTCCCTCCCGCCGGGGGGGCCCCAGCATTTT. Translated, it gives CASSQVGSLPPGGPQHF.

This chain links TRBV7-8 with TRBJ1-1, with TRBD1 identical over 8 bases. The CDR3 is 13 amino acids. The J segment lost 7 bases and the V segment lost 2 bases, leaving 3 bases of the junction unmatched. Per germline, CDR1 SGHVS and CDR2 FQNEAQ. CDR3: CASSLRTGNEAFF. In nucleotides, the CDR3 is TGTGCCAGCAGCTTACGGACAGGGAATGAAGCTTTCTTT.

The chain couples TRBV7-9 to TRBJ1-2; 8 nucleotides match TRBD1. This CDR3 contains 17 residues. In germline, CDR1 is SEHNR, CDR2 FQNEAQ (reference sequence). J was trimmed by 8 bases and V by 5 bases; bases with no gene match: 19. The CDR3 loop is CASSPSAGTGFLYGYTF. The DNA of the CDR3 is TGTGCCAGCAGCCCGTCCGCCGGGACAGGATTCCTCTACGGCTACACCTTC.

The J gene is TRBJ1-6, the V gene TRBV5-1, with a tentative D call TRBD1 (5 bases). The germline V gene encodes CDR1 SGHRS and CDR2 YFSETQ. V lost 6 bases and J lost 8, with 18 bases in between. The CDR3 loop spans 15 amino acids. CDR3 DNA sequence: TGCGCCAGCAAGGCCCCGGCAGGGAAAGATTCACCCCTCCACTTT. Protein: CASKAPAGKDSPLHF.

This chain uses TRBV9 with TRBJ2-3, with a possible D match to TRBD2 (6 bases). Germline-derived CDR1 and CDR2 are SGDLS and YYNGEE. Trimming left V 0 bases short and J 0 bases short, with 11 bases between. The CDR3 length is 16 residues. For the CDR3, the DNA is TGTGCCAGCAGCGTAGCATACGGGACTAGCACAGATACGCAGTATTTT. Amino acid sequence: CASSVAYGTSTDTQYF.

This clone was observed a few times. The genes are TRBV27 and TRBJ2-3; D is perhaps TRBD1 (5 bases). The germline V and J ends were trimmed by 6 bases and 10 bases, with 8 bases remaining between them. Germline CDR1 reads MNHEY; CDR2 reads SMNVEV (reference sequence). The CDR3 covers 10 residues. Here the CDR3 DNA reads TGTGCCAGCAGAGGGGCTTCGCAGTATTTT. Translating gives CASRGASQYF.

The count of this clone is one. The chain links TRBV5-1 to TRBJ2-1; tentatively, D is TRBD2 (7 bases). Germline V gene data show CDR1 as SGHRS and CDR2 as YFSETQ. The germline V and J ends were trimmed by 4 bases and 5 bases, with 22 bases remaining between them. This CDR3 contains 17 residues. The CDR3 sequence: CASSRTSRGAFHNEQFF. CDR3 sequence (DNA): TGCGCCAGCAGCCGAACTAGCCGGGGGGCCTTCCACAATGAGCAGTTCTTC.

This clone is a singleton in its sample. The sample holds other DNA sequences that translate to the same CDR3. The chain employs TRBV7-9 and TRBJ2-3; TRBD2 matches 13 bases. The CDR3 has 18 amino acids. J was trimmed by 7 bases and V by 3 bases; bases with no gene match: 13. CDR1 SEHNR and CDR2 FQNEAQ come from the germline V gene (reference sequence). The CDR3 spells CASSLGSPRLAGGHTQYF. The CDR3 DNA is TGTGCCAGCAGCTTGGGATCCCCCCGACTAGCGGGGGGACATACGCAGTATTTT.

This clone was seen only once. The V and J genes are TRBV5-4 and TRBJ2-2, with no clear D. Between the trimmed V and J ends, which lost 7 bases and 6 bases, there was a span of 10 bases. Per the germline V gene, CDR1 is SGHNT and CDR2 is YYREEE (reference sequence). The CDR3 totals 12 residues. For the CDR3, the DNA is TGTGCCAGCGCCTTGCCCGCCGGGGAGCTGTTTTTT. It yields the protein CASALPAGELFF.

The chain links TRBV9 to TRBJ2-1; 10 bases align to TRBD2. V lost 6 bases to trimming and J lost 7 bases; unmatched junction nucleotides: 10. CDR1 is SGDLS and CDR2 is YYNGEE in the germline V gene. This CDR3 has 15 residues. CDR3 sequence: CASNDPSGGVNEQFF. CDR3 in DNA: TGTGCCAGCAACGATCCCAGCGGGGGGGTAAATGAGCAGTTCTTC.

This chain joins TRBV6-5 and TRBJ1-4, with D hard to call. The germline V and J ends were trimmed by 0 bases and 8 bases, with 10 bases remaining between them. The CDR3 covers 14 residues. Germline lookup yields CDR1 MNHEY and CDR2 SVGAGI. The CDR3 region is CASSYSTHREKLFF. The CDR3 region has the DNA TGTGCCAGCAGTTACTCGACACATCGGGAAAAACTGTTTTTT.

In its sample, this clone was seen once. Here the CDR3 DNA reads TGTGCCAGCAGCAAGACAGCTCGGGGCACTGAAGCTTTCTTT. Translating it yields CASSKTARGTEAFF. This chain joins TRBV25-1 and TRBJ1-1; perhaps TRBD1 as D (5 bases). V lost 6 bases and J 4 bases, leaving 15 bases between the germline ends. CDR1 and CDR2 from the germline V gene are MGHDK and SYGVNS. The CDR3 spans 14 residues.

The V gene is TRBV2, the J gene TRBJ2-1, with D possibly being TRBD1 (5 bases). CDR1 is SNHLY and CDR2 is FYNNEI in the germline V gene. V dropped 2 bases and J dropped 7 bases, with 18 bases sitting between them. CDR3 size: 16 residues. For the CDR3, the DNA is TGTGCCAGCAGTGAACTTTTAAACTGGGGCGATAATGAGCAGTTCTTC. It codes for CASSELLNWGDNEQFF.

The CDR3 DNA follows: TGTGCCAGCAGCTCCAGGGGGAATGGCTACACCTTC. Protein product: CASSSRGNGYTF. V gene TRBV5-6 combines with J gene TRBJ1-2; TRBD1 matches at 7 bases. Germline CDR1 and CDR2: SGHDT and YYEEEE. Trimming at V came to 3 bases and at J to 6 bases, leaving 2 bases not matched to a gene. The CDR3 totals 12 residues.

The rearrangement links TRBV23-1 to TRBJ2-3; the D gene is possibly TRBD2 (6 bases). TRBV23-1 has ORF status, its function being uncertain. The germline V and J ends were trimmed by 8 bases and 2 bases, with 29 bases remaining between them. CDR3 length: 19 amino acids. CDR3 protein: CASPRGQGLVAANTDTQYF. The DNA for the CDR3 is TGCGCCAGCCCCCGGGGTCAGGGCCTAGTAGCGGCCAACACAGATACGCAGTATTTT.

As for this clone: Within the sample, other DNA sequences also encode this same CDR3. The V gene is TRBV6-5, the J gene TRBJ2-6; no firm D call. Germline V gene data show CDR1 as MNHEY and CDR2 as SVGAGI. V was trimmed by 0 bases and J by 12 bases, leaving 18 bases between them. The CDR3 has 16 residues. The CDR3, as DNA: TGTGCCAGCAGTTACTCGGCCGGTGTTTCCCGTCTCGTCCTGACTTTC. Its translation: CASSYSAGVSRLVLTF.

The chain carries TRBV2 and TRBJ1-1, with TRBD1 as a possible D gene (6 bases). Trimming removed 2 bases from V and 3 bases from J, with 13 bases in between. This CDR3 region has 15 residues. Germline V CDR1 and CDR2: SNHLY, FYNNEI. Here the CDR3 reads CASSELTGFYTEAFF. CDR3 DNA sequence: TGTGCCAGCAGTGAACTAACAGGGTTTTACACTGAAGCTTTCTTT.

Only a few counts were recorded for this clone. This chain joins TRBV6-1 and TRBJ2-2; no clear D gene. V was pared by 5 bases and J by 4 bases, with 11 bases between. Germline CDR1 is MNHNS and CDR2 is SASEGT. The CDR3 extends over 14 amino acids. DNA of the CDR3: TGTGCCAGCAGTTCCGGTAGGCCCACCGGGGAGCTGTTTTTT. This gives the protein CASSSGRPTGELFF.

CDR3 amino acids: CASSEWRSRNTIYF. The CDR3 DNA reads TGTGCCAGCAGTGAATGGAGGAGCCGAAACACCATATATTTT. The chain employs TRBV6-1 and TRBJ1-3; D call uncertain. The CDR3 is made up of 14 amino acids. V gave up 2 bases and J gave up 5 bases, with 10 bases separating them. Looked up from germline, CDR1 is MNHNS and CDR2 is SASEGT.